Described below is a single T cell receptor beta chain sequence and its context. Its antigen is not yet known. No much larger clone exists at a distance of one base, and base qualities are not known. Library preparation used the immunoSEQ multiplex PCR assay. TCRdb re-hosts the immuneACCESS table, in-frame sequences only. Its copies lack some clones; in the studies checked, an unresolved V gene accounts for under half of them, and the cause for the rest is not known. This sample holds some 74,000 clones; roughly 92% were observed only once. The top ten constitute approximately 2.2% of the sample. The sample originates from a study of T cell changes during pregnancy in multiple sclerosis (dated by TCRdb to the late 2010s). Background on the whole study: The study examined how the T cell repertoire changed over the course of pregnancy in women with multiple sclerosis.

V was cut back by 3 bases and J by 3 bases, leaving a gap of 12 bases between them. Per the germline V gene, MNHNS is the CDR1 and SASEGT is the CDR2. The CDR3 runs 15 residues from the cysteine to the phenylalanine. The DNA shown is the 45-base CDR3, in frame from base 1. The chain uses TRBV6-1 and TRBJ1-5; a weak D assignment points to TRBD1 (6 bases agree). The starting material was peripheral blood, obtained before pregnancy. The sequence derives from a female donor with multiple sclerosis, enrolled in a pregnancy study. The CDR3 is CASSEIDRPNQPQHF. The nucleotide sequence reads as follows: TGTGCCAGCAGTGAGATAGACAGGCCCAATCAGCCCCAGCATTTT.